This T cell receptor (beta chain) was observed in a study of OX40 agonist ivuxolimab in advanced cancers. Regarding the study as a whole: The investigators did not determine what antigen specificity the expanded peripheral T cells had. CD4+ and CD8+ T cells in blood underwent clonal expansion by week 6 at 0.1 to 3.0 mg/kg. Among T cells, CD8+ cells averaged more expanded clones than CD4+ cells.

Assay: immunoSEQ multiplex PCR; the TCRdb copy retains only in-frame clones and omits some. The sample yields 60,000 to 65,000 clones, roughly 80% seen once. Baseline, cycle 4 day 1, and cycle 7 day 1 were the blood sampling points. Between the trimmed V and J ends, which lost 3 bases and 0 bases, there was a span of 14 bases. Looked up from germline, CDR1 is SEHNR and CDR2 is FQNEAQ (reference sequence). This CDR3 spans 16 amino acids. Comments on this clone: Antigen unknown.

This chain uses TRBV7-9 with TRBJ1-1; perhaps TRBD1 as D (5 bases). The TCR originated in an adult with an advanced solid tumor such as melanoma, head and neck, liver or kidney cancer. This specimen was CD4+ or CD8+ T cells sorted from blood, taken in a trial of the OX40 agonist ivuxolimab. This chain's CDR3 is CASSFLTGGVNTEAFF. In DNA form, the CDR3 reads TGTGCCAGCAGCTTCCTGACTGGGGGGGTGAACACTGAAGCTTTCTTT.